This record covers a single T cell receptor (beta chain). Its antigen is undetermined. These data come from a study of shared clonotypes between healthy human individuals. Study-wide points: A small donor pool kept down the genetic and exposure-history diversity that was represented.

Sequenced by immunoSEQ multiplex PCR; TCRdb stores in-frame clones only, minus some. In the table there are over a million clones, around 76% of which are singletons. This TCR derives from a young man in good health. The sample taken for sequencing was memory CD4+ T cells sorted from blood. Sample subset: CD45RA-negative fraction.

The CDR3 region has the DNA TGTGCCAGCAGTTACTCGATACAGGGTGCTGAGCAGTTCTTC. Translating gives CASSYSIQGAEQFF. This chain joins TRBV6-5 and TRBJ2-1, with D perhaps matching TRBD1 (6 bases). V lost 0 bases and J lost 9, with 12 bases in between. CDR1 is MNHEY, CDR2 SVGAGI, per germline. CDR3 length equals 14 residues.